The present TCR beta chain was sequenced within a study of radiation and T cells in renal cell carcinoma. Per the germline V gene, CDR1 is MNHNS and CDR2 is SASEGT. The J segment lost 5 bases and the V segment lost 2 bases, leaving 8 bases of the junction unmatched. The CDR3 has 16 residues. The time point: blood 2 weeks post-SBRT. Indicated treatment: 15 Gy SBRT to primary tumor, nephrectomy 4 weeks later. After SBRT, blood was collected at 2 and 4 weeks, plus baseline. TCRdb's table, derived via immunoSEQ multiplex PCR, lists solely in-frame clones and lacks some. The sample shows 150,000 to 190,000 clones, approximately 88% of them seen only once.

This clonotype was sampled from a woman aged 45-65 years with renal cell carcinoma. Sequencing was performed on blood, taken from a patient whose treatment included radiotherapy and nephrectomy. The chain employs TRBV6-1 and TRBJ2-5; the match to TRBD2 covers 10 bases. Here the CDR3 reads CASSETAGGRWETQYF. DNA for the CDR3: TGTGCCAGCAGTGAAACAGCGGGGGGGCGTTGGGAGACCCAGTACTTC.